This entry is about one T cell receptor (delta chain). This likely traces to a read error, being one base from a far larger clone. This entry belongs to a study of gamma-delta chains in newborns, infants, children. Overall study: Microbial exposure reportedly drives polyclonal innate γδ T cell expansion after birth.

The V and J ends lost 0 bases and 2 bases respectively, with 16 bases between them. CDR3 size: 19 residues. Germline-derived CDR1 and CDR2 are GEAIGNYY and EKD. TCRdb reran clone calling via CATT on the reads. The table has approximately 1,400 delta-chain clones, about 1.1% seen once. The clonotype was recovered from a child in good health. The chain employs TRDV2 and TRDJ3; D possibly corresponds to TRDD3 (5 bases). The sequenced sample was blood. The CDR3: CACDTVPGGQTWDTRQMFF. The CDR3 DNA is TGTGCCTGTGACACCGTGCCGGGGGGCCAGACCTGGGACACCCGACAGATGTTTTTC.